A selection of T cell receptor beta chains follows, all from one sample in a study of blood T cell repertoires in COVID-19. TCRdb's table, derived via immunoSEQ multiplex PCR, lists solely in-frame clones and lacks some. Of about 150,000 clones listed, 76% were seen once; the top ten hold around 4%. The sample taken for sequencing was peripheral blood. The receptors were sampled from a man aged 55 to 70 with acute or convalescent COVID-19. Each CDR3 is given with its conserved first and last residue. A D gene is named only where the DNA matches it firmly. Expanded clones are given a class, and other clones once, few, many or no size at all.

TRBJ2-2 TRBV28 TRBD1 few TGTGCCAGCAGTTTTGGACAGGCCACCGGGGAGCTGTTTTTT CASSFGQATGELFF
TRBJ2-3 TRBV7-8 TRBD1 NA TGTGCCAGCAGCTTACTCCCCCATCAGGGGGCGCTGACAGATACGCAGTATTTT CASSLLPHQGALTDTQYF
TRBJ2-5 TRBV10-3 TRBD2 once TGTGCCATCAGTGAGACTAGCGGGAGCCTTGCCCAGTACTTC CAISETSGSLAQYF
TRBJ2-1 TRBV28 NA NA TGTGCCAGCAGTTCCCCATGGGCGGGGAGCTCCTACAATGAGCAGTTCTTC CASSSPWAGSSYNEQFF
TRBJ2-1 TRBV7-8 NA once TGTGCCAGCAGCTTGACTAGATTCAATGAGCAGTTCTTC CASSLTRFNEQFF
TRBJ1-6 TRBV30 NA NA TGTGCCTGGAGTGGACAATACACCTATAATTCACCCCTCCACTTT CAWSGQYTYNSPLHF
TRBJ2-5 TRBV2 NA NA TGTGCCAGCAGCCGGGAAGAGACCCAGTACTTC CASSREETQYF
TRBJ2-3 TRBV2 TRBD1 NA TGTGCCAGCAGGGACACGACAGGGTTCGGGCAAGATACGCAGTATTTT CASRDTTGFGQDTQYF
TRBJ1-2 TRBV24-1 TRBD1 NA TGTGCCACCAGTGACTCGGACAGGGTCGGTGGCTACACCTTC CATSDSDRVGGYTF
TRBJ2-1 TRBV4-2 NA many TGTGCCAGCAGCCAAGATCGGGGTAACGTGGATGAGCAGTTCTTC CASSQDRGNVDEQFF
TRBJ2-7 TRBV13 NA NA TGTGCCAGCAGCTTAGCAACAACCTCACAACGCCACGAGCAGTACTTC CASSLATTSQRHEQYF
TRBJ2-3 TRBV5-4 NA once TGTGCCAGCAGCTTGGGAGGAGCAGATACGCAGTATTTT CASSLGGADTQYF
TRBJ2-5 TRBV5-1 NA NA TGCGCCAGCAGGGGAGGCCCGTTGACCCAGTACTTC CASRGGPLTQYF
TRBJ1-6 TRBV3-1/TRBV3-2 TRBD1 NA TGTGCCAGCAGCCGGGACAGGGCTTCACCCCTCCACTTT CASSRDRASPLHF
TRBJ2-7 TRBV5-6 TRBD2 NA TGTGCCAGCAGCTTGGCGGGCGGGGGCTCCTACGAGCAGTACTTC CASSLAGGGSYEQYF
TRBJ1-6 TRBV30 NA NA TGTGCCTGGAGTGTAACCGCAGGCTCACCCCTCCACTTT CAWSVTAGSPLHF
TRBJ1-5 TRBV5-8 NA NA TGTGCCAGCAGCTTGGTTCTCGACGGCAGGGGCAATCAGCCCCAGCATTTT CASSLVLDGRGNQPQHF
TRBJ2-1 TRBV12-5 NA many TGTGCTAGTGGTTTCCCCGCGGGAGAGCAGTTCTTC CASGFPAGEQFF
TRBJ2-3 TRBV6-5 NA once TGTGCCAGCAAGGATTGGGGGGGCACAGATACGCAGTATTTT CASKDWGGTDTQYF
TRBJ2-2 TRBV27 TRBD2 NA TGTGCCAGCAGTTTGCGGGGGACCTACCAGAACACCGGGGAGCTGTTTTTT CASSLRGTYQNTGELFF
TRBJ1-1 TRBV5-5 TRBD1 NA TGTGCCAGCAGCCTTCGACAGGGGTTTAACACTGAAGCTTTCTTT CASSLRQGFNTEAFF
TRBJ2-7 TRBV4-2 TRBD2 NA TGTGCCAGCAGCCAAGATGGAGGCGGGAGGGCCCTGGGCGAGCAGTACTTC CASSQDGGGRALGEQYF
TRBJ2-2 TRBV10-1 TRBD2 few TGCGCCAGCAGTGGACTAGCGGGGAACACCGGGGAGCTGTTTTTT CASSGLAGNTGELFF
TRBJ2-1 TRBV28 TRBD1 NA TGTGCCAGCAAAAGGGGCCTGGGGGACAGGAGCTACAATGAGCAGTTCTTC CASKRGLGDRSYNEQFF
TRBJ2-7 TRBV21-1 NA NA TGTGCCAGCAGCAAAGATAACGGGAAGACCTACGAGCAGTACTTC CASSKDNGKTYEQYF
TRBJ1-3 TRBV9 NA many TGTGCCAGCAGCGTAGCTAGTAGGGGCTCTGGAAACACCATATATTTT CASSVASRGSGNTIYF
TRBJ2-6 TRBV19 TRBD1 once TGTGCCAGTAGTATGTCGACAGGGGTCGGGGCCAACGTCCTGACTTTC CASSMSTGVGANVLTF
TRBJ2-5 TRBV5-4 TRBD2 NA TGTGCCAGCAGCTTGGCGGTAGCGGGAGTAAAAGAGACCCAGTACTTC CASSLAVAGVKETQYF
TRBJ2-4 TRBV4-1 TRBD2 NA TGCGCCAGCAGCCAAGACGTGAGCCTAGCGGGAATCAAAAACATTCAGTACTTC CASSQDVSLAGIKNIQYF
TRBJ2-2 TRBV4-2 TRBD2 NA TGTGCCAGCAGCCAAGATCTAGCGGGATATGCCGGGGAGCTGTTTTTT CASSQDLAGYAGELFF
TRBJ2-7 TRBV6-1 NA few TGTGCCAGCAGTGATGGGGGCATGTCCTACGAGCAGTACTTC CASSDGGMSYEQYF
TRBJ2-1 TRBV29-1 TRBD2 NA TGCAGCGCCTCTAGCGGGCGGGTACTAGAGTTCTTC CSASSGRVLEFF
TRBJ2-7 TRBV5-1 NA NA TGCGCCAGCAGAACTACTCTCTCCTACGAGCAGTACTTC CASRTTLSYEQYF
TRBJ2-7 TRBV5-1 NA NA TGCGCCAGCAGCTTGGTAACGGGGGGCCGCGAGCAGTACTTC CASSLVTGGREQYF
TRBJ2-3 TRBV28 NA once TGTGCCAGCAGTTTAACGGGACTGGGTATCAAAGGTACGCAGTATTTT CASSLTGLGIKGTQYF
TRBJ1-6 TRBV2 TRBD1 NA TGTGCCAGCAGTGAGAGAGCAGGGACAGTTGTTTCACCCCTCCACTTT CASSERAGTVVSPLHF
TRBJ1-2 TRBV2 TRBD1 NA TGTGCCAGCAGCCGGGACAGGGGATCATATGGCTACACCTTC CASSRDRGSYGYTF
TRBJ2-5 TRBV13 TRBD1 NA TGTGCCAGCAGCGCCTCAGGGGGCACGGAGACCCAGTACTTC CASSASGGTETQYF
TRBJ2-7 TRBV6-5 NA few TGTGCCAGCAGTCCCCGGGACTCCCCCATTTACGAGCAGTACTTC CASSPRDSPIYEQYF
TRBJ2-5 TRBV7-8 TRBD2 NA TGTGCCAGCAGCTTAGAGGCTAGCGGGGCTCAAGAGACCCAGTACTTC CASSLEASGAQETQYF
TRBJ2-5 TRBV4-1 NA NA TGCGCCAGCAGCCCCCTAGGGGAGGCCTCCCAAGAGACCCAGTACTTC CASSPLGEASQETQYF
TRBJ1-5 TRBV5-1 NA NA TGCGCCAGCAGCGTAGGGGGTCAAGACCAGCCCCAGCATTTT CASSVGGQDQPQHF
TRBJ2-3 TRBV9 TRBD1 NA TGTGCCAGCAGCCCTCGGGGACAGGGTGTAACAGATACGCAGTATTTT CASSPRGQGVTDTQYF
TRBJ1-1 TRBV28 TRBD1 once TGTGCCAGCAGAAAGGGGACAGGGAGAATAGAGAACACTGAAGCTTTCTTT CASRKGTGRIENTEAFF
TRBJ2-7 TRBV6-5 NA few TGTGCCAGCTACGGGAACTCCTACGAGCAGTACTTC CASYGNSYEQYF
TRBJ2-5 TRBV5-1 TRBD2 NA TGCGCCAGCAGCTCTAACCCCTCACGAAGCGGGAGTGGTGAGACCCAGTACTTC CASSSNPSRSGSGETQYF
TRBJ2-7 TRBV7-9 NA NA TGTGCCAGCAGCTTAGGGGCTCGTGAGCAGTACTTC CASSLGAREQYF
TRBJ1-6 TRBV29-1 NA once TGCAGCGTTCGGGACTCAAGAGATACACCCCTCCACTTT CSVRDSRDTPLHF